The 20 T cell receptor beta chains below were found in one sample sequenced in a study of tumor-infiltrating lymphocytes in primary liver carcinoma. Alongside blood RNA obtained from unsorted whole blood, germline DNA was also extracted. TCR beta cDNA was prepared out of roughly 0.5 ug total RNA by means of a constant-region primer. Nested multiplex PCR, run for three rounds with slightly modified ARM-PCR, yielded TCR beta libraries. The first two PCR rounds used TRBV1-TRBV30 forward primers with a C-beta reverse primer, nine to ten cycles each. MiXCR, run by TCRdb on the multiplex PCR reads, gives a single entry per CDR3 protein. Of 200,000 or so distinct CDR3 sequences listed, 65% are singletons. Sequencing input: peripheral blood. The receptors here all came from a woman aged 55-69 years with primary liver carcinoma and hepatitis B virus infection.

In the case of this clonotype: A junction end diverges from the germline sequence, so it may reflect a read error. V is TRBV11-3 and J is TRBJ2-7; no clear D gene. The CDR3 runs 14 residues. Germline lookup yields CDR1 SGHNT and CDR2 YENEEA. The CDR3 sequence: CASSLGAGLYEQYF. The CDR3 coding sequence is TGTGCCAGCAGCTTAGGGGCAGGCTTATACGAGCAGTACTTT.

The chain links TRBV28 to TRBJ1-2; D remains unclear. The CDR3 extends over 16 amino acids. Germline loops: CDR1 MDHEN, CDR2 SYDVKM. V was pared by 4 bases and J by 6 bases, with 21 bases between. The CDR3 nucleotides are TGTGCCAGCAGTTCCCCCTTTGGCGGGAAGGTGGATGGCTACACCTTC. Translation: CASSSPFGGKVDGYTF.

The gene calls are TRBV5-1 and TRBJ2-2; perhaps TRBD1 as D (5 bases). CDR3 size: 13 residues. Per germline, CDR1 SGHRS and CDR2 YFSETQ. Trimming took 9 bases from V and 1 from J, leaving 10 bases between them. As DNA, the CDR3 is TGCGCCACCAACACAGGGAACACCGGGGAGCTGTTTTTT. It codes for CATNTGNTGELFF. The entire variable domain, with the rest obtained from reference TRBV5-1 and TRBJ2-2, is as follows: KAGVTQTPRYLIKTRGQQVTLSCSPISGHRSVSWYQQTPGQGLQFLFEYFSETQRNKGNFPGRFSGRQFSNSRSEMNVSTLELGDSALYLCATNTGNTGELFFGEGSRLTVL.

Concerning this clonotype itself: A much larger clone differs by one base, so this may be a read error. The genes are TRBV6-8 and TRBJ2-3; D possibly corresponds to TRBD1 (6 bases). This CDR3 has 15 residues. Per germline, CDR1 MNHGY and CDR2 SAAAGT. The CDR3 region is CASSYRTESTATQYF. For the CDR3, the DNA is TGTGCCAGCAGTTACAGGACAGAGAGCACAGCTACGCAGTATTTT.

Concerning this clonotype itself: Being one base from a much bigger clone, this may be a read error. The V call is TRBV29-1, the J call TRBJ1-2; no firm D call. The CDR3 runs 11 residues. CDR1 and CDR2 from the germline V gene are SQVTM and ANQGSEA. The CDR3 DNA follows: TGCAGCGTTGGCAGGAACTTTGGCTACACCTTC. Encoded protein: CSVGRNFGYTF.

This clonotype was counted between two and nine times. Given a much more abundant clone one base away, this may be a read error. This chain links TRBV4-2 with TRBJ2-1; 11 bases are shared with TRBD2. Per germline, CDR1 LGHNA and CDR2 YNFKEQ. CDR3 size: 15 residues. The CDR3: CANSPSGTSGNEQFF. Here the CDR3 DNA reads TGTGCCAACAGCCCTTCCGGGACTAGCGGCAATGAGCAGTTCTTC.

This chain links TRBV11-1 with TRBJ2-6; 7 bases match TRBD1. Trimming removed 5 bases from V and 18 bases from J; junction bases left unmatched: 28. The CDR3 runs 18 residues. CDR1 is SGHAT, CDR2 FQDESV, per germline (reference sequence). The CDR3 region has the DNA TGTGCCAGCAGCGGCGGAAGGGACAGCTACTCTGGGGCCAACATCCCGACTTTC. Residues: CASSGGRDSYSGANIPTF.

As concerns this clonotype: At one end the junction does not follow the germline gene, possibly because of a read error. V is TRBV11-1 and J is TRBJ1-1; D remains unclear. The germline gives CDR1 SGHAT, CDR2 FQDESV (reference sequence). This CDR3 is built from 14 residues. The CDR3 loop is CARRLMSLNTEAFF. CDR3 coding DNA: TGTGCCAGGAGACTAATGTCCCTGAACACTGAAGCTTTCTTC.

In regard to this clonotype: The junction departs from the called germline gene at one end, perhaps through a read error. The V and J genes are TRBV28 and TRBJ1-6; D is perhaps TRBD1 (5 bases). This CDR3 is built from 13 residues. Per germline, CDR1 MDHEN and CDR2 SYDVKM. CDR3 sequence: CASSGGAHSHLHF. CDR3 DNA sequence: TGTGCCAGCAGCGGAGGGGCCCATTCACACCTCCACTTT.

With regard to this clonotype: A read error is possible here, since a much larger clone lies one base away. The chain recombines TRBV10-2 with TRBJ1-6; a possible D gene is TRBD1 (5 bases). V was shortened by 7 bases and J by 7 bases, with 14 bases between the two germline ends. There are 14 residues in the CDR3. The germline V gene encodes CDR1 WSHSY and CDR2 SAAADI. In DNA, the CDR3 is TGCGCCAGCACTCGGAGAGGGGAGAATTCACCCCTCCACTTT. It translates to CASTRRGENSPLHF.

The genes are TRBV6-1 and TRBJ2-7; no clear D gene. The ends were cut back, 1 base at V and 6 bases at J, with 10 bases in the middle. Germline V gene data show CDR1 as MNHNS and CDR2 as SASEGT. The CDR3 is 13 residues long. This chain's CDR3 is CASSEVVLGEQYF. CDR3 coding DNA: TGTGCCAGCAGTGAAGTTGTGCTCGGCGAGCAGTACTTC.

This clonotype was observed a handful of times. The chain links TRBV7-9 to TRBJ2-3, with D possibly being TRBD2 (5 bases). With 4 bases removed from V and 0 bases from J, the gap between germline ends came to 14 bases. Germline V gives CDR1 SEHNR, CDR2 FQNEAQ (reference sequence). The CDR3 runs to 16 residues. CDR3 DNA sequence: TGTGCCAGCAGCTATCATGGACTGATCAGCACAGATACGCAGTATTTT. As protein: CASSYHGLISTDTQYF.

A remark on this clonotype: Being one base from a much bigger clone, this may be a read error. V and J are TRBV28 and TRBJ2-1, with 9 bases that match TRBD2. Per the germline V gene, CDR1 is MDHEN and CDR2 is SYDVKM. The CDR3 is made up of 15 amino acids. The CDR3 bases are TGTACCAGCAGTAGAAGCGGGAGGCCCTACAATGAGCAGTTCTTC. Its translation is CTSSRSGRPYNEQFF.

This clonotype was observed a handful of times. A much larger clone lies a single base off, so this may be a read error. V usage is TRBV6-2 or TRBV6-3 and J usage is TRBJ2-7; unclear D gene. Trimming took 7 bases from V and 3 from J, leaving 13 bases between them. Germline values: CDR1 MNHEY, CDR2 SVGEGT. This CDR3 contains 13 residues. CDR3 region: CASTVPPNYEQYF. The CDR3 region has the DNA TGTGCCAGCACGGTGCCGCCGAACTACGAGCAGTACTTC.

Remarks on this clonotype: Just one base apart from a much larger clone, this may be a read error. In DNA, the CDR3 is TGTGCCAGCAGTTACTCGGAGTATGGCTACACCTTC. It is translated as CASSYSEYGYTF. The chain links TRBV6-6 to TRBJ1-2; D gene unclear. The V and J ends lost 0 bases and 5 bases respectively, with 4 bases between them. This CDR3 is built from 12 residues. Germline V lookup: CDR1 MNHNY, CDR2 SVGAGI (reference sequence).

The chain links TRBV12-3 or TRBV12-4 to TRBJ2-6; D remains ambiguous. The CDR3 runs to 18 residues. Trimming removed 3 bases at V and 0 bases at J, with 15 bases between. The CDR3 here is CASSFNRATGSGANVLTF. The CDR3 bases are TGTGCCAGCAGTTTCAACCGGGCCACGGGCTCTGGGGCCAACGTCCTGACTTTC.

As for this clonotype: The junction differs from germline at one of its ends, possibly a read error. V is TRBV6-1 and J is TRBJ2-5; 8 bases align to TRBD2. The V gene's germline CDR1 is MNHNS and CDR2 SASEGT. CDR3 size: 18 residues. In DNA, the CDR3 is TGTGCCAGCAATGAAGGCCTTGGACTAGCCATGTACCAAGAGACCCAGTACTTC. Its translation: CASNEGLGLAMYQETQYF.

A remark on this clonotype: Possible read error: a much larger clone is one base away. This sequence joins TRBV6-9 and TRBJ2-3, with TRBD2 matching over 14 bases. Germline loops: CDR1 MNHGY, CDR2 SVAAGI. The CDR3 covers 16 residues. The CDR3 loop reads CASSSGTSGSTDTLYF. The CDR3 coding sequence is TGTGCCAGCAGTTCCGGGACTAGCGGGAGCACAGATACGCTGTATTTT.

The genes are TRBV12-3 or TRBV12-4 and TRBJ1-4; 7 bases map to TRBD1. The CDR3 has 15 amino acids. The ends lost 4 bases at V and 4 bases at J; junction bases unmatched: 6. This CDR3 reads CASSSNRGGNEKLFF. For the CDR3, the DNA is TGTGCCAGCAGTTCAAACAGGGGTGGTAATGAAAAACTGTTTTTT.

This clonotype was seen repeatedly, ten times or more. The CDR3: CASSERDRGVNTEAFF. DNA of the CDR3: TGTGCCAGCAGCGAGCGGGACAGGGGGGTTAACACTGAAGCTTTCTTT. The V call is TRBV6-2 or TRBV6-3, the J call TRBJ1-1, with TRBD1 matching 11 bases. The CDR3 has 16 amino acids. Germline V CDR1 and CDR2: MNHEY, SVGEGT. V shed 6 bases and J 2 bases; nucleotides not matched to a gene: 8.